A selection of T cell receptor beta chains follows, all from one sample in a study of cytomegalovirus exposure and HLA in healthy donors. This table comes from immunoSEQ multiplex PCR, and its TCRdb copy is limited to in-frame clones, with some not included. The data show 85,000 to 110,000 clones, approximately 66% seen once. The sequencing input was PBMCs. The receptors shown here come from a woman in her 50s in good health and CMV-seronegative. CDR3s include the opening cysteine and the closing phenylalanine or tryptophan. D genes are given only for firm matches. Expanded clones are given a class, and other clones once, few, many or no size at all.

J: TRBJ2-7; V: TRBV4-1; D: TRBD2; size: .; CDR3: CASSHHSPAGGTYEQYF; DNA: TGCGCCAGCAGCCATCACAGCCCAGCGGGGGGAACATACGAGCAGTACTTC
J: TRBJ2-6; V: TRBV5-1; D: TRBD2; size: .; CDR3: CASSLVAGASSGANVLTF; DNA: TGCGCCAGCAGCTTGGTAGCGGGGGCCTCCTCTGGGGCCAACGTCCTGACTTTC
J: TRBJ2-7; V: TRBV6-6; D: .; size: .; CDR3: CASSAARGPNYEQYF; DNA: TGTGCCAGCAGTGCGGCTAGGGGCCCTAATTACGAGCAGTACTTC
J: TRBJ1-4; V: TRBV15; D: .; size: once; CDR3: CATSETLNEKLFF; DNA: TGTGCCACCAGCGAGACTCTTAATGAAAAACTGTTTTTT
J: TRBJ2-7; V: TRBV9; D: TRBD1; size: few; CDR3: CASSVGGGWEEQYF; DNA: TGTGCCAGCAGCGTAGGAGGGGGCTGGGAAGAGCAGTACTTC
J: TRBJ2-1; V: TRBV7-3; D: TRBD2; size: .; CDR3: CASSLFLSGRAGDEQFF; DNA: TGTGCCAGCAGCTTATTCCTCAGCGGGAGGGCCGGGGATGAGCAGTTCTTC
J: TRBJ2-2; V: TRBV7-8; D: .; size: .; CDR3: CASSLSSGELFF; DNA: TGTGCCAGCAGCTTATCTTCCGGGGAGCTGTTTTTT
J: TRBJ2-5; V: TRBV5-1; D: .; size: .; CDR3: CASSLYRQETQYF; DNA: TGCGCCAGCAGCTTGTACAGGCAAGAGACCCAGTACTTC
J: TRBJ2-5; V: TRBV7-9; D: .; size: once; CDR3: CASSSAGRRGETQYF; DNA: TGTGCCAGCAGCTCCGCCGGGAGACGGGGAGAGACCCAGTACTTC
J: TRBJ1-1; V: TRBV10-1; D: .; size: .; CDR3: CASSDNANRVTEAFF; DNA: TGCGCCAGCAGTGATAATGCGAACAGGGTCACTGAAGCTTTCTTT
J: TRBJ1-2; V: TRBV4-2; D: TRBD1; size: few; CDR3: CASSQDLGQGNYGYTF; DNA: TGTGCCAGCAGCCAAGATTTGGGACAGGGTAACTATGGCTACACCTTC
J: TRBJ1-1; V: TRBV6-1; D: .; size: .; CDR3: CASRETGYTEAFF; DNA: TGTGCCAGCAGAGAAACGGGGTACACTGAAGCTTTCTTT
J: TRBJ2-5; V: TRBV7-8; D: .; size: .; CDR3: CASSLGPGGLQETQYF; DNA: TGTGCCAGCAGCTTAGGCCCGGGGGGCCTCCAAGAGACCCAGTACTTC
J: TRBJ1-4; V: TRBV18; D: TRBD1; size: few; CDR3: CASSQQDRGNEKLFF; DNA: TGTGCCAGCTCACAGCAGGACAGGGGAAATGAAAAACTGTTTTTT
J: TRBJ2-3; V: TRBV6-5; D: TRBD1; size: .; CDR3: CASSYSEQGDYTQYF; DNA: TGTGCCAGCAGTTACTCGGAACAGGGGGATTATACGCAGTATTTT
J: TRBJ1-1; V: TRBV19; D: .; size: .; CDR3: CASKRAAPYTEAFF; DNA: TGTGCCAGTAAGAGGGCCGCTCCCTACACTGAAGCTTTCTTT
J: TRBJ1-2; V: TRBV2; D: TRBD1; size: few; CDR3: CASSEGTRGNLYGYTF; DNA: TGTGCCAGCAGTGAAGGGACCAGGGGGAACCTCTATGGCTACACCTTC
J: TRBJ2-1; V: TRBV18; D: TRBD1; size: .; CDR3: CASCSDRGRYNEQFF; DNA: TGTGCCAGCTGTTCTGACAGGGGGCGATACAATGAGCAGTTCTTC
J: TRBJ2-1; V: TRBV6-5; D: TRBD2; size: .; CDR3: CASSYEGGRLGFEQFF; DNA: TGTGCCAGCAGTTATGAGGGCGGGAGATTGGGATTTGAGCAGTTCTTC
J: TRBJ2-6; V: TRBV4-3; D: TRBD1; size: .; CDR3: CASSQVATGSSGANVLTF; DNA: TGCGCCAGCAGCCAAGTTGCGACAGGGTCCTCTGGGGCCAACGTCCTGACTTTC
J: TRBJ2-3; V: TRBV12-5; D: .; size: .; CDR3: CASGLSRSGLQYF; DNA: TGTGCTAGTGGTTTGAGTAGGTCGGGGTTGCAGTATTTT
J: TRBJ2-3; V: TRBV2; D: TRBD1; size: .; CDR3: CASSELSGGIGTDTQYF; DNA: TGTGCCAGCAGTGAGCTCTCAGGGGGCATAGGCACAGATACGCAGTATTTT
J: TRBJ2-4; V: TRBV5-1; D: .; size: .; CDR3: CASSLSSGIAKNIQYF; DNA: TGCGCCAGCAGCTTGTCAAGCGGAATAGCCAAAAACATTCAGTACTTC
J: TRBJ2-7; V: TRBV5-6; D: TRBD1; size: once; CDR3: CASTGLGQAHEQYF; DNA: TGTGCCAGCACCGGACTGGGACAGGCCCACGAGCAGTACTTC
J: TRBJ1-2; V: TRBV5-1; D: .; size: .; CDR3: CATSVGGNYGYTF; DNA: TGCGCCACCTCCGTGGGGGGTAACTATGGCTACACCTTC
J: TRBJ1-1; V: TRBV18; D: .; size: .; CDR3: CASLETGRTEAFF; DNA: TGTGCCAGCTTAGAGACAGGTCGGACTGAAGCTTTCTTT
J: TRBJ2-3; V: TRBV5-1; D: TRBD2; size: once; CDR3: CASSLSAGGFADTQYF; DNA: TGCGCCAGCAGCTTGTCAGCGGGAGGATTTGCAGATACGCAGTATTTT
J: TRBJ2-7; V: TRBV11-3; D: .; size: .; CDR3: CASSFYGRSYEQYF; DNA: TGTGCCAGCAGCTTTTATGGGCGCTCCTACGAGCAGTACTTC